The sequence of this T cell receptor (beta chain) was determined in a study of blood T cell repertoires in COVID-19. Study-level information: Researchers got acute and convalescent COVID-19 samples from the United States, Italy and Spain. PBMCs, B-cell-depleted T cells, or T cells were the source of the cDNA or gDNA that made up the material.

The germline CDR1 and CDR2 sequences are DFQATT and SNEGSKA (reference sequence). This CDR3 region has 14 residues. V dropped 3 bases and J dropped 3; count of bases not matched to a gene: 6. As originally analysed: Reference gene primer amplification gave nucleated cell count estimates. Sequencing was performed with immunoSEQ multiplex PCR; in TCRdb, only in-frame clones are kept and a portion is missing. V and J calls plus clone size are reproduced from that table; the DNA served to infer D and trimming. The data hold 45,000 to 60,000 clones, with under 95% observed a single time. This TCR derives from a man in his forties or fifties with acute or convalescent COVID-19. The chain carries TRBV20-1 and TRBJ2-7; 9 bases match TRBD2. Sequenced input: peripheral blood. CDR3 nucleotide sequence: TGCAGTGCTAGTCAGCGGGGGGACCTCTACGAGCAGTACTTC. It codes for CSASQRGDLYEQYF.